This is a list of T cell receptor beta chains from one sample in a study of blood T cell repertoires in COVID-19. Repertoires were generated with immunoSEQ multiplex PCR, while TCRdb's copy carries only in-frame clones and drops some. Here the sample spans 450,000 or so clones, 85% to 90% being singletons. The sample comprised peripheral blood. The receptors originated from a man aged 18-30 years with COVID-19, enrolled during active disease. Each CDR3 is given with its conserved first and last residue. The order of the fields is CDR3 DNA, CDR3 protein, V gene, D gene, J gene, clone size. D genes are given only for firm matches. Only part of the rows carry a size: once, few, many, or a class if the clone is expanded.

cdr3_nt: TGTGCCATCAGTGAGGTACAGGGCTCCCTGCTTAGAACCTTC
cdr3_aa: CAISEVQGSLLRTF
v_call: TRBV10-3
d_call: .
j_call: TRBJ1-2
clone_size: .

cdr3_nt: TGTGCCAGCAGTTCCAGCGGGAGATCAGATACGCAGTATTTT
cdr3_aa: CASSSSGRSDTQYF
v_call: TRBV28
d_call: TRBD2
j_call: TRBJ2-3
clone_size: once

cdr3_nt: TGTGCCAGCAGCCCTCGGGAGGGGGTGGTTTCACCCCTCCACTTT
cdr3_aa: CASSPREGVVSPLHF
v_call: TRBV3-1/TRBV3-2
d_call: .
j_call: TRBJ1-6
clone_size: .

cdr3_nt: TGCGCCAGCAGCCAAGTGTCGACAGGGACCTACGAGCAGTACTTC
cdr3_aa: CASSQVSTGTYEQYF
v_call: TRBV4-1
d_call: TRBD1
j_call: TRBJ2-7
clone_size: .

cdr3_nt: TGTGCCAGCTCACCAAAGAGCCCGGGACTAGCGGCGCCCCGGAATGAGCAGTTCTTC
cdr3_aa: CASSPKSPGLAAPRNEQFF
v_call: TRBV18
d_call: TRBD2
j_call: TRBJ2-1
clone_size: .

cdr3_nt: TGTGCCAGCAGCTCATCACCGGACAGCTCCTACGAGCAGTACTTC
cdr3_aa: CASSSSPDSSYEQYF
v_call: TRBV11-2
d_call: .
j_call: TRBJ2-7
clone_size: .

cdr3_nt: TGTGCCAGTAGTATCACGCTGATAGGGGGCGGGGAGCTGTTTTTT
cdr3_aa: CASSITLIGGGELFF
v_call: TRBV19
d_call: .
j_call: TRBJ2-2
clone_size: .

cdr3_nt: TGTGCCAGCGGACCTGAGACAGGGGGTGTCGGGGAGCAGTACTTC
cdr3_aa: CASGPETGGVGEQYF
v_call: TRBV6-5
d_call: TRBD1
j_call: TRBJ2-7
clone_size: .

cdr3_nt: TGTGCCAGCAGTCCTGACAGGGTAGGAACCGGGGAGCTGTTTTTT
cdr3_aa: CASSPDRVGTGELFF
v_call: TRBV6-5
d_call: TRBD1
j_call: TRBJ2-2
clone_size: .

cdr3_nt: TGTGCCAGCAACCAGGGGGATGAAAAACTGTTTTTT
cdr3_aa: CASNQGDEKLFF
v_call: TRBV6-5
d_call: TRBD1
j_call: TRBJ1-4
clone_size: .

cdr3_nt: TGTGCCAGTAGTCTAGAGGCCACAGATACGCAGTATTTT
cdr3_aa: CASSLEATDTQYF
v_call: TRBV19
d_call: .
j_call: TRBJ2-3
clone_size: .

cdr3_nt: TGTGCCAGCAGCCCGACTAGCGGGAGGGTTCTCGAGCAGTACTTC
cdr3_aa: CASSPTSGRVLEQYF
v_call: TRBV7-2
d_call: TRBD2
j_call: TRBJ2-7
clone_size: .

cdr3_nt: TGTGCCAGCAGCTTAAGGCGGGAGGGCCTGGGGGATACGCAGTATTTT
cdr3_aa: CASSLRREGLGDTQYF
v_call: TRBV7-8
d_call: TRBD2
j_call: TRBJ2-3
clone_size: .

cdr3_nt: TGCAGCGTTGAACTAGCGGGAGGGACAGATACGCAGTATTTT
cdr3_aa: CSVELAGGTDTQYF
v_call: TRBV29-1
d_call: TRBD2
j_call: TRBJ2-3
clone_size: .

cdr3_nt: TGTGCCAGCAGTCGAGGGACAGGCCGTCCGGGCAATCAGCCCCAGCATTTT
cdr3_aa: CASSRGTGRPGNQPQHF
v_call: TRBV6-6
d_call: TRBD1
j_call: TRBJ1-5
clone_size: .

cdr3_nt: TGTGCCAGCAGCTTAACTAAGACAGGGGTTGGTGAGCAGTTCTTC
cdr3_aa: CASSLTKTGVGEQFF
v_call: TRBV7-3
d_call: TRBD1
j_call: TRBJ2-1
clone_size: few

cdr3_nt: TGTGCCACCAGCAGAGACAGGGCCACCTACGAGCAGTACTTC
cdr3_aa: CATSRDRATYEQYF
v_call: TRBV15
d_call: .
j_call: TRBJ2-7
clone_size: .

cdr3_nt: TGTGCCACCAGTGATTTGCGTCTAGCGGGAGTCCGGGAGACCCAGTACTTC
cdr3_aa: CATSDLRLAGVRETQYF
v_call: TRBV24-1
d_call: TRBD2
j_call: TRBJ2-5
clone_size: .

cdr3_nt: TGTGCCACCAGCAGGGGACCGGACAGGGGATTCTATGGCTACACCTTC
cdr3_aa: CATSRGPDRGFYGYTF
v_call: TRBV15
d_call: TRBD1
j_call: TRBJ1-2
clone_size: .

cdr3_nt: TGTGCCAGCAGGGTGGGGGGCTCTGGAAACACCATATATTTT
cdr3_aa: CASRVGGSGNTIYF
v_call: TRBV7-9
d_call: .
j_call: TRBJ1-3
clone_size: few

cdr3_nt: TGTGCCACCTCCCTTAGCGGGGGAAACACCGGGGAGCTGTTTTTT
cdr3_aa: CATSLSGGNTGELFF
v_call: TRBV24-1
d_call: TRBD2
j_call: TRBJ2-2
clone_size: few

cdr3_nt: TGCGCCAGCAGCTTGCAAGGCGGATACACAGATACGCAGTATTTT
cdr3_aa: CASSLQGGYTDTQYF
v_call: TRBV5-1
d_call: .
j_call: TRBJ2-3
clone_size: .

cdr3_nt: TGCGCCAGCAGCCAGGGGGACGGGGAGCTGTTTTTT
cdr3_aa: CASSQGDGELFF
v_call: TRBV5-1
d_call: TRBD1
j_call: TRBJ2-2
clone_size: .

cdr3_nt: TGCGCCAGCAGCTGCCGGACAGGCGCCTACGAGCAGTACTTC
cdr3_aa: CASSCRTGAYEQYF
v_call: TRBV5-1
d_call: TRBD1
j_call: TRBJ2-7
clone_size: .

cdr3_nt: TGTGCCAGCAGCGCGGGGACAGCCAATGAGCAGTTCTTC
cdr3_aa: CASSAGTANEQFF
v_call: TRBV7-6
d_call: .
j_call: TRBJ2-1
clone_size: .

cdr3_nt: TGTGCCAGCAGCATACAGACCCAAGAGACCCAGTACTTC
cdr3_aa: CASSIQTQETQYF
v_call: TRBV11-2
d_call: .
j_call: TRBJ2-5
clone_size: few

cdr3_nt: TGTGCCAGCAGTGAGGCTGGGAGCTCCTATAATTCACCCCTCCACTTT
cdr3_aa: CASSEAGSSYNSPLHF
v_call: TRBV6-1
d_call: .
j_call: TRBJ1-6
clone_size: .

cdr3_nt: TGCAGCGTTGAGTTGTACAGGAGGAACACTGAAGCTTTCTTT
cdr3_aa: CSVELYRRNTEAFF
v_call: TRBV29-1
d_call: .
j_call: TRBJ1-1
clone_size: once

cdr3_nt: TGTGCCAGCAGGGAGCAGGGAGGCACTGGAAACACCATATATTTT
cdr3_aa: CASREQGGTGNTIYF
v_call: TRBV2
d_call: .
j_call: TRBJ1-3
clone_size: .

cdr3_nt: TGTGCCAGCAGTGAATCCTCCGGGGAGCTGTTTTTT
cdr3_aa: CASSESSGELFF
v_call: TRBV6-1
d_call: .
j_call: TRBJ2-2
clone_size: .

cdr3_nt: TGTGCCACCAGCAGAGATAAAGCAGCAGGGGGCTTAGGTGGCTACACCTTC
cdr3_aa: CATSRDKAAGGLGGYTF
v_call: TRBV15
d_call: TRBD1
j_call: TRBJ1-2
clone_size: .

cdr3_nt: TGCAGCGTTCCGGGACTAGCGGCCCACAATGAGCAGTTCTTC
cdr3_aa: CSVPGLAAHNEQFF
v_call: TRBV29-1
d_call: TRBD2
j_call: TRBJ2-1
clone_size: .

cdr3_nt: TGTGCCAGCAGCGTACTAGCGGAGGGCACCGGGGAGCTGTTTTTT
cdr3_aa: CASSVLAEGTGELFF
v_call: TRBV7-9
d_call: TRBD2
j_call: TRBJ2-2
clone_size: once

cdr3_nt: TGCGCCAGCAGTCCTGGACAGGGAAACTCCTATAATTCACCCCTCCACTTT
cdr3_aa: CASSPGQGNSYNSPLHF
v_call: TRBV5-1
d_call: TRBD1
j_call: TRBJ1-6
clone_size: few

cdr3_nt: TGTGCCAGCAGACAGACTAGCGGGAGGGAATACGAGCAGTACTTC
cdr3_aa: CASRQTSGREYEQYF
v_call: TRBV7-2
d_call: TRBD2
j_call: TRBJ2-7
clone_size: .

cdr3_nt: TGCAGCGTTGCCCCTTGGAGGCGGCACGAGCAGTACTTC
cdr3_aa: CSVAPWRRHEQYF
v_call: TRBV29-1
d_call: .
j_call: TRBJ2-7
clone_size: .

cdr3_nt: TGTGCCACCAGTGATGGGGGAGGAAACTACAATGAGCAGTTCTTC
cdr3_aa: CATSDGGGNYNEQFF
v_call: TRBV24-1
d_call: .
j_call: TRBJ2-1
clone_size: .

cdr3_nt: TGTGCCAGCAGCAGGGTCAGCTCCTACGAGCAGTACTTC
cdr3_aa: CASSRVSSYEQYF
v_call: TRBV12-3/TRBV12-4
d_call: .
j_call: TRBJ2-7
clone_size: .

cdr3_nt: TGTGCCAGCAGCGTTCTAGCGGGGGGGAACACCGGGGAGCTGTTTTTT
cdr3_aa: CASSVLAGGNTGELFF
v_call: TRBV5-5
d_call: TRBD2
j_call: TRBJ2-2
clone_size: .

cdr3_nt: TGTGCCAGTCGAACCAAACAGGGGGCAGGAGGCTACACCTTC
cdr3_aa: CASRTKQGAGGYTF
v_call: TRBV19
d_call: TRBD1
j_call: TRBJ1-2
clone_size: .

cdr3_nt: TGCAGCGTTGGGATCCTAGCGGGAGCCGGTGAGCAGTTCTTC
cdr3_aa: CSVGILAGAGEQFF
v_call: TRBV29-1
d_call: TRBD2
j_call: TRBJ2-1
clone_size: .

cdr3_nt: TGTGCCACCAGTGATTTTCTAGCGGGGTTAGTAACCGGGGAGCTGTTTTTT
cdr3_aa: CATSDFLAGLVTGELFF
v_call: TRBV24-1
d_call: TRBD2
j_call: TRBJ2-2
clone_size: .

cdr3_nt: TGTGCCAGCAGCTTGGCACGGACTGGGACCGGGGAGCTGTTTTTT
cdr3_aa: CASSLARTGTGELFF
v_call: TRBV5-6
d_call: .
j_call: TRBJ2-2
clone_size: .

cdr3_nt: TGTGCCAGCAGATCTAGCGGGGGGGCTGATGAGCAGTTCTTC
cdr3_aa: CASRSSGGADEQFF
v_call: TRBV13
d_call: TRBD2
j_call: TRBJ2-1
clone_size: .

cdr3_nt: TGTGCCAGCAGCCAAGAGTACGGACAGACCTACGAGCAGTACTTC
cdr3_aa: CASSQEYGQTYEQYF
v_call: TRBV14
d_call: .
j_call: TRBJ2-7
clone_size: .

cdr3_nt: TGTGCCAGCAGCCACGGGACAGGGGGCGTGGACACTGAAGCTTTCTTT
cdr3_aa: CASSHGTGGVDTEAFF
v_call: TRBV3-1/TRBV3-2
d_call: TRBD1
j_call: TRBJ1-1
clone_size: once

cdr3_nt: TGTGCCAGCAGCTTATCAGGGCTTGGAAAGGCCAACGTCCTGACTTTC
cdr3_aa: CASSLSGLGKANVLTF
v_call: TRBV7-9
d_call: .
j_call: TRBJ2-6
clone_size: .

cdr3_nt: TGTGCCAGCAGTGAGACTAGCGGGAAAGATACGCAGTATTTT
cdr3_aa: CASSETSGKDTQYF
v_call: TRBV6-1
d_call: TRBD2
j_call: TRBJ2-3
clone_size: few

cdr3_nt: TGTGCCAGCAGTGAAAGGTGGGCGGGACTAGCCAAAAACATTCAGTACTTC
cdr3_aa: CASSERWAGLAKNIQYF
v_call: TRBV6-1
d_call: .
j_call: TRBJ2-4
clone_size: once

cdr3_nt: TGTGCCAGCAGCTTAGCGTTGGGAGCGGGAGATACGCAGTATTTT
cdr3_aa: CASSLALGAGDTQYF
v_call: TRBV7-9
d_call: .
j_call: TRBJ2-3
clone_size: .

cdr3_nt: TGTGCCAGTAGATCCCCCCAGTGGGAGGGGAGCAATGAGCAGTTCTTC
cdr3_aa: CASRSPQWEGSNEQFF
v_call: TRBV19
d_call: TRBD2
j_call: TRBJ2-1
clone_size: once

cdr3_nt: TGTGCCAGCAGCCAAGATTTCAGGGACTACGAGCAGTACTTC
cdr3_aa: CASSQDFRDYEQYF
v_call: TRBV3-1/TRBV3-2
d_call: .
j_call: TRBJ2-7
clone_size: .

cdr3_nt: TGTGCCTGGAGTGTGGGGACCGGGGGCTATGGCTACACCTTC
cdr3_aa: CAWSVGTGGYGYTF
v_call: TRBV30
d_call: .
j_call: TRBJ1-2
clone_size: .

cdr3_nt: TGTGCCAGCAGTCCCGGGACAGGGATATTCGCCGGGGAGCTGTTTTTT
cdr3_aa: CASSPGTGIFAGELFF
v_call: TRBV7-3
d_call: TRBD1
j_call: TRBJ2-2
clone_size: .